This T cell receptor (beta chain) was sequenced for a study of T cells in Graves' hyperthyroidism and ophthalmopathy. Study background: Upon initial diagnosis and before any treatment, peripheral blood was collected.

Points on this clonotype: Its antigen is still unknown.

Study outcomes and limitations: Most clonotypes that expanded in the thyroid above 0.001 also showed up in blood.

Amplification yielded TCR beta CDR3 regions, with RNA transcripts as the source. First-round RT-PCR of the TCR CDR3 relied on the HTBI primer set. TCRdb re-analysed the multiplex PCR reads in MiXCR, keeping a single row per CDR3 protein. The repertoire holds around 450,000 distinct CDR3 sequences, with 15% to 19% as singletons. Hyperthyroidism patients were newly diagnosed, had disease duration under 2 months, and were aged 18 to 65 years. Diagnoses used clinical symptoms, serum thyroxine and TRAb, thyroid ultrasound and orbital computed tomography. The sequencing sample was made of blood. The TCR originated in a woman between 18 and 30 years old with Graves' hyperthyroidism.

The CDR3 sequence: CASSLSRADTQYF. The CDR3 coding sequence is TGTGCCAGCAGCTTGTCCAGGGCAGATACGCAGTATTTT. The chain recombines TRBV5-5 with TRBJ2-3; D might be TRBD1 (5 bases). Deletions cut 1 base from V and 4 bases from J, with 7 bases between. Germline V gives CDR1 SGHKS, CDR2 YYEKEE (reference sequence). This CDR3 has 13 residues.